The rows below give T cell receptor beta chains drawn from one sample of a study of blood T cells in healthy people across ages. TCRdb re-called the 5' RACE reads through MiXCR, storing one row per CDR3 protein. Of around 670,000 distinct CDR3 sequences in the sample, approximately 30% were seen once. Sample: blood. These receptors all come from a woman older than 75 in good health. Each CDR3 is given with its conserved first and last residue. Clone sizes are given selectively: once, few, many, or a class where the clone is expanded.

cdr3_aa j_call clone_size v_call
CASTGLAGGNEQFF TRBJ2-1 NA TRBV3-1
CASSQGVTAGRTDTQYF TRBJ2-3 many TRBV14
CASSSQGEDGYTF TRBJ1-2 NA TRBV7-9
CASSFPDRGGTEAFF TRBJ1-1 NA TRBV7-9
CASRTGGIGYEQYF TRBJ2-7 many TRBV2
CASSGGGGRMTDTQYF TRBJ2-3 many TRBV2
CSARSASPDNEQFF TRBJ2-1 NA TRBV20-1
CSVEGASTDTQYF TRBJ2-3 many TRBV29-1
CASRTNTEAFF TRBJ1-1 many TRBV6-6
CASSPGDRVYNYGYTF TRBJ1-2 few TRBV7-9
CASSLDGFNQPQHF TRBJ1-5 NA TRBV12-3/TRBV12-4
CSARPGTGYNSPLHF TRBJ1-6 few TRBV20-1
CASSTGTSNQPQHF TRBJ1-5 NA TRBV7-2
CASSSSGTGGRETQYF TRBJ2-5 many TRBV5-1
CASSYLPAGQETQYF TRBJ2-5 many TRBV6-5
CASSPYGPPGRTQYF TRBJ2-3 many TRBV28
CASSLRHATISMNTEAFF TRBJ1-1 many TRBV5-1
CASSPGGDGGYTF TRBJ1-2 many TRBV7-2
CASSLVPRMTGGKGGYTF TRBJ1-2 NA TRBV7-2
CAQPLGINYGYTF TRBJ1-2 few TRBV30
CAWSGGQGVGRNEKLFF TRBJ1-4 few TRBV30
CASSPRPYSYEQYF TRBJ2-7 many TRBV9
CASSPYEGPGTGVEQFF TRBJ2-1 many TRBV3-1
CASSLATGSGYTF TRBJ1-2 many TRBV7-8
CASSYGDRVGQPQHF TRBJ1-5 few TRBV5-6
CASSARLNTEAFF TRBJ1-1 many TRBV6-2/TRBV6-3
CASRFGTGSTYYGYTF TRBJ1-2 few TRBV12-3/TRBV12-4
CSARLAPDTQYF TRBJ2-3 NA TRBV20-1
CASSPQGNAAYGYTF TRBJ1-2 NA TRBV5-1
CASSPKQGALVNEQFF TRBJ2-1 NA TRBV6-2/TRBV6-3
CASSKEGSQETQYF TRBJ2-5 many TRBV21-1
CASSQDGAQGLYYEQYF TRBJ2-7 many TRBV3-1
CASSFYTGEETQYF TRBJ2-5 many TRBV7-2
CASSLDRDGADTRYF TRBJ2-3 few TRBV5-5
CASSLSGGGPAYEQYF TRBJ2-7 few TRBV7-9
CSAWENSYNEQFF TRBJ2-1 NA TRBV29-1
CSARDSGQSSYNEQFF TRBJ2-1 NA TRBV20-1
CASSSLSYEQYF TRBJ2-7 many TRBV7-2
CASSAPSGAPGTDTQYF TRBJ2-3 many TRBV9
CASTPLWGGLETQYF TRBJ2-5 many TRBV7-2